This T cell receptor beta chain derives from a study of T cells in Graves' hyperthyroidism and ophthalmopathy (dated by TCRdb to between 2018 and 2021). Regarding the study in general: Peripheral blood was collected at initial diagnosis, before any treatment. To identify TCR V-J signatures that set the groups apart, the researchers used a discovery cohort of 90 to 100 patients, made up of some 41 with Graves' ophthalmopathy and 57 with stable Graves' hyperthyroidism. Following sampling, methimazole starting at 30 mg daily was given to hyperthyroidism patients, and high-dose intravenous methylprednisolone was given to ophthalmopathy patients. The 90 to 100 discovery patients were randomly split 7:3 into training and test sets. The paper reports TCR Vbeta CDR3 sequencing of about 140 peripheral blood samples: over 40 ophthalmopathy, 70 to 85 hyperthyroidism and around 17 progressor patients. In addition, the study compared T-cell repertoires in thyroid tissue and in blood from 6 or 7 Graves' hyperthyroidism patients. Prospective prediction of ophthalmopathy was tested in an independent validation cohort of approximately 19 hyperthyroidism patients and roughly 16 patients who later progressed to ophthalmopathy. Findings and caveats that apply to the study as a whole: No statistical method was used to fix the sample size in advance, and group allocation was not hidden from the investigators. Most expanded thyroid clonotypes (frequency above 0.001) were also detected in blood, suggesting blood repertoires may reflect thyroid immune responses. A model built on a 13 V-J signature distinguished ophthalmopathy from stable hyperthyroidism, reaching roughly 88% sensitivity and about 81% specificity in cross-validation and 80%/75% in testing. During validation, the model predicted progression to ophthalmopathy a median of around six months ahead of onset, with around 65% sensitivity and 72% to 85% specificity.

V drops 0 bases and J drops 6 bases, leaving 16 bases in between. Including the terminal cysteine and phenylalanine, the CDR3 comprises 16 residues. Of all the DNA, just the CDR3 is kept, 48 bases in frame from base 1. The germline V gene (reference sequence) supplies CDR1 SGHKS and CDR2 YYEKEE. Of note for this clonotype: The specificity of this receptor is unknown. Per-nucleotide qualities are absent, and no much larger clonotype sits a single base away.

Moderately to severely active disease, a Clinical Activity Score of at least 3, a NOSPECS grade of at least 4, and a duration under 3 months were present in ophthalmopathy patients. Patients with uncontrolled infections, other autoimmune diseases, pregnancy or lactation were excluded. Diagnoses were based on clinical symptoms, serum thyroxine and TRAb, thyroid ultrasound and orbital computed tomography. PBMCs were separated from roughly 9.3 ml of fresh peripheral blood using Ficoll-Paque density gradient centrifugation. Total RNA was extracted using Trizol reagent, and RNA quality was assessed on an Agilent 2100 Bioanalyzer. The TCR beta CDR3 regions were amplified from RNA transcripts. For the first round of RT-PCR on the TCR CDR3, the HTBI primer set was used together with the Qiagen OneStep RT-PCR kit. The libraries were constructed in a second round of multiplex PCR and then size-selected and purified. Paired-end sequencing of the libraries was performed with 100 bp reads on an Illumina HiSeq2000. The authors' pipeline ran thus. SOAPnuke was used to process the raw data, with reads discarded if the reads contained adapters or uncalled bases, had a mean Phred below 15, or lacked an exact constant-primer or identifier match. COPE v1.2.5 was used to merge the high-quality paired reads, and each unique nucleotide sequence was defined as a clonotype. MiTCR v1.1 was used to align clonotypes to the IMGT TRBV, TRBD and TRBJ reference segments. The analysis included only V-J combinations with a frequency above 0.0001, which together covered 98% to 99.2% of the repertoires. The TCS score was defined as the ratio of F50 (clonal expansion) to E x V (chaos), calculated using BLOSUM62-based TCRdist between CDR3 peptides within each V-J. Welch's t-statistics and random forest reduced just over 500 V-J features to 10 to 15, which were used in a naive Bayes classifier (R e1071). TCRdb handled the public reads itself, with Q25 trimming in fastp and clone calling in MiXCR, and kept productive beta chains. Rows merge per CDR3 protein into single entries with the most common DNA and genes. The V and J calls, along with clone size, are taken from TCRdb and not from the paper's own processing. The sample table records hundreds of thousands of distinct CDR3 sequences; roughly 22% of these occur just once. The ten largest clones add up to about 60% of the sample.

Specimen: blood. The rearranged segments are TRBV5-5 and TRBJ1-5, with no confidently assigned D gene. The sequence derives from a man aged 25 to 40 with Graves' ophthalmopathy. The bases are TGTGCCAGCAGCTTGGAGGCCCAGGCAGGCGGTCAGCCCCAGCATTTT. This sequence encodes CASSLEAQAGGQPQHF.